This TCR beta chain was recorded in a study of response to subunit inactivated influenza vaccine (dated 2018 in TCRdb). For the study in its entirety: To follow how T cells responded to a trivalent subunit inactivated influenza vaccine, the researchers relied on deep quantitative profiling of the T cell receptor repertoire. Points the paper makes about the study in general: The authors suggested that each seasonal influenza vaccination may recruit only a limited number of new T cells.

The library came from RT-PCR. Sequencing was performed on an Illumina HiSeq 2500. Starting from the raw public reads, TCRdb applied fastp trimming at Q25, assembled clones with MiXCR and retained in-frame beta chains. CDR3 protein sequences are deduplicated, and each keeps its most common genes and DNA. The sample yields a few hundred thousand distinct CDR3 sequences; less than 15% were counted once. The ten largest clones represent over 8.5% of the sample. A remark on this clonotype: Which antigen it targets is not known. Base qualities were left out, and no much larger clone turns up one base away.

The CDR3 runs 17 amino acids, cysteine and phenylalanine included. Just the 51-base CDR3 DNA is kept, in frame starting at base 1. V is cut back by 5 bases and J by 8 bases, with 11 bases in the junction unmatched. The germline V gene encodes CDR1 MDHEN and CDR2 SYDVKM. This sample comprised PBMCs from blood, obtained about 12 days after vaccination. This chain joins TRBV28 to TRBJ2-1, with 14 bases matching TRBD2. This receptor was identified in a man aged 45-65 years who received an inactivated influenza vaccine. Donor details come from another sample of the same person, matched by shared clones. This receptor has the CDR3 CASSTRLAGGPRDEQFF. The DNA reads TGTGCCAGCAGTACCCGACTAGCGGGGGGGCCTAGGGATGAGCAGTTCTTC. The full variable domain, with segments outside the CDR3 supplied by the reference TRBV28 and TRBJ2-1 proteins, appears as DVKVTQSSRYLVKRTGEKVFLECVQDMDHENMFWYRQDPGLGLRLIYFSYDVKMKEKGDIPEGYSVSREKKERFSLILESASTNQTSMYLCASSTRLAGGPRDEQFFGPGTRLTVL.